The rows below give T cell receptor beta chains drawn from one sample of a study of cytomegalovirus exposure and HLA in healthy donors. Profiled with immunoSEQ multiplex PCR; TCRdb holds only in-frame clones, not every one. The sample contains nearly 110,000 clones, about 74% of which appear only once. The sequencing sample was made of PBMCs. These receptor sequences come from a woman in her thirties or forties in good health and CMV-seropositive. Both conserved end residues are part of each CDR3. The D gene is left open where the match is weak. The size entry is marked missing in some rows and otherwise reads once, few, many or a size class.

clone_size j_call d_call v_call cdr3_aa cdr3_nt
. TRBJ1-4 . TRBV6-1 CASSKVRDKAEKLFF TGTGCCAGCAGTAAGGTCCGGGACAAGGCTGAAAAACTGTTTTTT
. TRBJ1-5 TRBD1 TRBV30 CAWTDRGQGQPQHF TGTGCCTGGACCGACAGGGGGCAGGGTCAGCCCCAGCATTTT
. TRBJ1-5 . TRBV29-1 CSAGTTWGAQHF TGCAGCGCTGGAACCACCTGGGGGGCCCAGCATTTT
. TRBJ2-7 . TRBV5-1 CASSLGDSSYEQYF TGCGCCAGCAGCTTGGGTGACAGCTCCTACGAGCAGTACTTC
. TRBJ2-3 . TRBV30 CAWSVGGSTDTQYF TGTGCCTGGAGTGTAGGGGGTTCCACAGATACGCAGTATTTT
. TRBJ2-3 . TRBV2 CASRPLGAGEITDTQYF TGTGCCAGCAGACCGCTGGGGGCGGGGGAGATCACAGATACGCAGTATTTT
. TRBJ1-4 . TRBV11-2 CASSPRTADYEKLFF TGTGCCAGCAGCCCCCGGACAGCTGATTATGAAAAACTGTTTTTT
few TRBJ2-7 TRBD2 TRBV11-3 CASSPSGGIRNEQYF TGTGCCAGCAGCCCATCGGGGGGGATCAGGAACGAGCAGTACTTC
. TRBJ2-7 TRBD1 TRBV5-1 CASSRPGQVYEQYF TGCGCCAGCAGCCGCCCGGGACAGGTCTACGAGCAGTACTTC
. TRBJ1-2 TRBD1 TRBV20-1 CSATGGYGYTF TGCAGTGCTACAGGGGGCTATGGCTACACCTTC